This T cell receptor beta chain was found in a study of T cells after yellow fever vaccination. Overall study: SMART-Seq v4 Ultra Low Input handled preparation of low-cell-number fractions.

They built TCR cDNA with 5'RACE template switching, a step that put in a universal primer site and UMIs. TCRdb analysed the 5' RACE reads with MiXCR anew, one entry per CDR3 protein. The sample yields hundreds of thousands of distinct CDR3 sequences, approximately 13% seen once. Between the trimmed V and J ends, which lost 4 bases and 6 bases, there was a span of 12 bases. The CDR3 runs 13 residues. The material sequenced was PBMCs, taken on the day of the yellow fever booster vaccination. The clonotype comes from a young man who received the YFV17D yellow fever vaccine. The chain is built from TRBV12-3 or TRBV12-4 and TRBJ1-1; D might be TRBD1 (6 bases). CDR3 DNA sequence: TGTGCCAGCAGTTCACAGGGTATCGCTGAAGCTTTCTTT. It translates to CASSSQGIAEAFF.